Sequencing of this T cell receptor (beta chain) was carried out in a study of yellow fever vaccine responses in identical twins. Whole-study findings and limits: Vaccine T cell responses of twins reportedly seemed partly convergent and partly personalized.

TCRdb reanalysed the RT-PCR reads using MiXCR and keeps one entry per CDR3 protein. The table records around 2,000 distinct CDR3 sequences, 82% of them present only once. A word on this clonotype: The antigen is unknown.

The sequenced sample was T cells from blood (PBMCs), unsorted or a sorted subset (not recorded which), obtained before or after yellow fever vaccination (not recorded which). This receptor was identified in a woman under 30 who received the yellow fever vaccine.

The chain's CDR3 is CASSLGMSSTDTQYF. The CDR3 region has the DNA TGTGCCAGCAGCTTAGGAATGTCTAGCACAGATACGCAGTATTTT. The rearrangement uses TRBV11-3 and TRBJ2-3; D is undetermined. V shed 1 base and J shed 0 bases, with 8 bases lying between them. CDR1 and CDR2 from the germline V gene are SGHNT and YENEEA. The CDR3 is made up of 15 amino acids.